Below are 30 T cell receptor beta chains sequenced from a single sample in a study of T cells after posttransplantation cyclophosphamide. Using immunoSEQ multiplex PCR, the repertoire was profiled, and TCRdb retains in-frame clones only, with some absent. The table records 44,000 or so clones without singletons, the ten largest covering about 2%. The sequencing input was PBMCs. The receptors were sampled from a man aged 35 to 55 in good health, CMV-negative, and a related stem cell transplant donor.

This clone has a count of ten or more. Here the CDR3 DNA reads TGTGCCTCTACTTTGTCGGGGTTTGGAAACACCATATATTTT. Translated, it gives CASTLSGFGNTIYF. V and J are TRBV28 and TRBJ1-3; D uncertain. V was cut by 11 bases and J by 3 bases, with 17 bases left in between. Per the germline V gene, CDR1 is MDHEN and CDR2 is SYDVKM. CDR3 size: 14 residues.

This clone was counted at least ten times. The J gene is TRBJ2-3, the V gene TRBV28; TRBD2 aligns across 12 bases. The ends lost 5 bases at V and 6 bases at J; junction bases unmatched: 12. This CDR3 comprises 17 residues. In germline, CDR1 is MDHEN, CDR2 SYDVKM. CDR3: CASSESTSGSGWDTQYF. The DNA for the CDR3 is TGTGCCAGCAGTGAGTCGACTAGCGGGAGTGGATGGGATACGCAGTATTTT.

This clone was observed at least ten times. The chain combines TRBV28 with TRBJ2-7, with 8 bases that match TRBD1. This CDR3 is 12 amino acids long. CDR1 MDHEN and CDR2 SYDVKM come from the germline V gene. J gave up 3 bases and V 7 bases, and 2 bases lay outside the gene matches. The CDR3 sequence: CASIGQGYEQYF. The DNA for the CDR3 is TGTGCCAGCATAGGACAGGGCTACGAGCAGTACTTC. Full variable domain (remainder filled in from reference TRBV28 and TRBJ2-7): DVKVTQSSRYLVKRTGEKVFLECVQDMDHENMFWYRQDPGLGLRLIYFSYDVKMKEKGDIPEGYSVSREKKERFSLILESASTNQTSMYLCASIGQGYEQYFGPGTRLTVT.

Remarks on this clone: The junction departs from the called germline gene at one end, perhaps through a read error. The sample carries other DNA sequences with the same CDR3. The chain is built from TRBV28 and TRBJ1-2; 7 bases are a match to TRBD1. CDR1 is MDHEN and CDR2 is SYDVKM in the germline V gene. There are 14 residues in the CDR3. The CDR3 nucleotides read TGTGCCAGTAGTTTTTTAGGGGGCAAGTATGGCTACACCTTC. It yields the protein CASSFLGGKYGYTF.

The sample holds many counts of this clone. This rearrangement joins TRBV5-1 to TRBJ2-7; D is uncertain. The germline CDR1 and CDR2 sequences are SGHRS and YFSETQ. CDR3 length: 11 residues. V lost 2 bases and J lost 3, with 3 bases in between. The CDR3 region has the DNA TGCGCCAGCAGCTTTAACTACGAGCAGTACTTC. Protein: CASSFNYEQYF.

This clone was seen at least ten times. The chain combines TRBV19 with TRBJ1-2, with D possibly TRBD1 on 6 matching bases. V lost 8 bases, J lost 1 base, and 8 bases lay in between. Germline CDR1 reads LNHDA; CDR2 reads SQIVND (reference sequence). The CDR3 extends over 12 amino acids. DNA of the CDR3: TGTGCCAGTGGACAGATTAACTATGGCTACACCTTC. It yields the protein CASGQINYGYTF.

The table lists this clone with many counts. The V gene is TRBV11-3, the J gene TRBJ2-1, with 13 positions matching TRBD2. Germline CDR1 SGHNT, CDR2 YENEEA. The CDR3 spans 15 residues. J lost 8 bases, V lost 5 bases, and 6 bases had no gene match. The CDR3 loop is CASSAGLAGRDEQFF. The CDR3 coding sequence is TGTGCCAGCAGCGCGGGACTAGCGGGGCGGGATGAGCAGTTCTTC. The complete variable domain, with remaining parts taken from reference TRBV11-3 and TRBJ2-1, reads EAGVVQSPRYKIIEKKQPVAFWCNPISGHNTLYWYLQNLGQGPELLIRYENEEAVDDSQLPKDRFSAERLKGVDSTLKIQPAELGDSAVYLCASSAGLAGRDEQFFGPGTRLTVL.

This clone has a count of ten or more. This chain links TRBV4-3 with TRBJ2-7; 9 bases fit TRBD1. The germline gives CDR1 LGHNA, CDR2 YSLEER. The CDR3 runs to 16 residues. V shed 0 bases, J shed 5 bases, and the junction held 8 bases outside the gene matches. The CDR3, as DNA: TGCGCCAGCAGCCAAGATCTTGGGACAGGGTCAAACGAGCAGTACTTC. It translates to CASSQDLGTGSNEQYF.

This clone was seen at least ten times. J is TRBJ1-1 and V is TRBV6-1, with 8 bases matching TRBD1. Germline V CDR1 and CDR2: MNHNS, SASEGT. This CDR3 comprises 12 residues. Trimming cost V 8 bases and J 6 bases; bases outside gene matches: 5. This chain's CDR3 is CASVQGVPEAFF. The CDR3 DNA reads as TGTGCCAGCGTACAGGGGGTCCCTGAAGCTTTCTTT.

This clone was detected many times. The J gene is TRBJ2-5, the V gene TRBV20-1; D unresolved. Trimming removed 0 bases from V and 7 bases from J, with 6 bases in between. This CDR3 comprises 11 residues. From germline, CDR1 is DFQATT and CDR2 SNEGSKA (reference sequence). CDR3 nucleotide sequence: TGCAGTGCTAGAGATAGAGGGACCCAGTACTTC. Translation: CSARDRGTQYF.

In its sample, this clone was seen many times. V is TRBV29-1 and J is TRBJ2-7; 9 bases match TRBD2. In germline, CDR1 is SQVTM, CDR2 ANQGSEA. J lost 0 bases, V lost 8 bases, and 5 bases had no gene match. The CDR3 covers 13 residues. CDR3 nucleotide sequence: TGCAGCACCAGACTAGCGGACTCCTACGAGCAGTACTTC. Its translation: CSTRLADSYEQYF.

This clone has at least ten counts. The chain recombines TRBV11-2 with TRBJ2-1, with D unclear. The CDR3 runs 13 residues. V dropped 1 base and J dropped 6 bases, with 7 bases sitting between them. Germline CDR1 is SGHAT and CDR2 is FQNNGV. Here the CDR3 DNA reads TGTGCCAGCAGCTTAGCTGCCGGCAATGAGCAGTTCTTC. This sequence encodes CASSLAAGNEQFF.

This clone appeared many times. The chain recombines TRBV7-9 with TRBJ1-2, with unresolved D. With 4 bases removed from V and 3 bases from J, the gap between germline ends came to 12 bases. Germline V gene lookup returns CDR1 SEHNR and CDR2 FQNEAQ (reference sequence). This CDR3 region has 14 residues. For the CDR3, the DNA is TGTGCCAGCAGCTCCCCTAGCGGACACTATGGCTACACCTTC. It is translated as CASSSPSGHYGYTF.

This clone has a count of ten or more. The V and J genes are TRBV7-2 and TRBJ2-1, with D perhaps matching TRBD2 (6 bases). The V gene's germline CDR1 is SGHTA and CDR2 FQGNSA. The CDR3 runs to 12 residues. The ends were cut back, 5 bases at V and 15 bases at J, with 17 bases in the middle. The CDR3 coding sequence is TGTGCCAGCAGCAATCCGGGAGTCAGTCTGTTCTTC. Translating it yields CASSNPGVSLFF.

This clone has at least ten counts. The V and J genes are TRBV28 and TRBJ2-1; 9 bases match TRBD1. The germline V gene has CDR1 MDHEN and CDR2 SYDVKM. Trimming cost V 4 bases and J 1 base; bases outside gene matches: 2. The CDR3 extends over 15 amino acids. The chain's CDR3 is CASSSGTGSYNEQFF. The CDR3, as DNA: TGTGCCAGCAGTTCCGGGACAGGGTCCTACAATGAGCAGTTCTTC.

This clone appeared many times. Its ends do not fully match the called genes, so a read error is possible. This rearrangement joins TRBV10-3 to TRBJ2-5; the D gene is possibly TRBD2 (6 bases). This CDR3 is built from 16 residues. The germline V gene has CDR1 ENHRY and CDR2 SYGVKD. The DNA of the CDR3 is TGTGCCATCAGTGAGTCTTGGGCGGGGAACCAAGGGACCCAGTACTTC. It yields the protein CAISESWAGNQGTQYF.

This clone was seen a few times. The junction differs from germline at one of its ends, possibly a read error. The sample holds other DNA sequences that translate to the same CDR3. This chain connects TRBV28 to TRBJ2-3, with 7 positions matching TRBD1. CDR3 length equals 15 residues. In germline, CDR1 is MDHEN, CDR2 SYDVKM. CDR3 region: CASSPLGQVTDTQYF. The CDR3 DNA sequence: TGTGCTAGCAGTCCCCTTGGACAGGTCACAGATACGCAGTATTTT.

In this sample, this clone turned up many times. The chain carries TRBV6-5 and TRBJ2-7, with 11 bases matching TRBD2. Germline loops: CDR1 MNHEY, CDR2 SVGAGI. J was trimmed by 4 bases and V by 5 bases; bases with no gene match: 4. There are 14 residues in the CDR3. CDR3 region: CASSLGLAAYEQYF. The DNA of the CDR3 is TGTGCCAGCAGTCTGGGACTAGCGGCATACGAGCAGTACTTC.

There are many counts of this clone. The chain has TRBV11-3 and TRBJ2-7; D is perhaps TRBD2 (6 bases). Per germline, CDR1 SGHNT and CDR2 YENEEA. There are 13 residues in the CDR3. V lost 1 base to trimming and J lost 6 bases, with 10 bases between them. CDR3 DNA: TGTGCCAGCAGCTTAGTACGTAGCGGCGAGCAGTACTTC. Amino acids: CASSLVRSGEQYF. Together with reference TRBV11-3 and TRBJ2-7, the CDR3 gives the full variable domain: EAGVVQSPRYKIIEKKQPVAFWCNPISGHNTLYWYLQNLGQGPELLIRYENEEAVDDSQLPKDRFSAERLKGVDSTLKIQPAELGDSAVYLCASSLVRSGEQYFGPGTRLTVT.

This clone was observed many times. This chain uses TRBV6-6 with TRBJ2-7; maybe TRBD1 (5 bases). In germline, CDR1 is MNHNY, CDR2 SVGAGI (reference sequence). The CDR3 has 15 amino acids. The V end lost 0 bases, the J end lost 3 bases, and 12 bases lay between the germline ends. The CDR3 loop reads CASSYSFGQGYEQYF. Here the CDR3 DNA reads TGTGCCAGCAGTTACTCCTTTGGGCAGGGCTACGAGCAGTACTTC.

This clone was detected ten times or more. The CDR3 DNA reads TGTGCCAGCAGTGCAGACAGCACCGGGGAGCTGTTTTTT. Translating it yields CASSADSTGELFF. The genes are TRBV2 and TRBJ2-2; TRBD1 is a possible D gene (5 bases). Per the germline V gene, CDR1 is SNHLY and CDR2 is FYNNEI. This CDR3 comprises 13 residues. V shed 4 bases and J shed 4 bases, with 7 bases lying between them.

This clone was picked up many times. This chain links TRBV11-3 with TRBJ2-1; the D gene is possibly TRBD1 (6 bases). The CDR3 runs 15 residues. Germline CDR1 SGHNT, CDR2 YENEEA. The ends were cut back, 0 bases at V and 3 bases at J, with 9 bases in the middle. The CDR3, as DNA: TGTGCCAGCAGCTTAGATCAGGGGATCTACAATGAGCAGTTCTTC. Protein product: CASSLDQGIYNEQFF.

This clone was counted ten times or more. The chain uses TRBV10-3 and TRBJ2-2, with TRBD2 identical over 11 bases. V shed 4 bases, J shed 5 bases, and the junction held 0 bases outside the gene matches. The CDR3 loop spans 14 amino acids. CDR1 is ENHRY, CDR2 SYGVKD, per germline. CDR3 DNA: TGTGCCATCAGTGCTAGCGGGAGGACCGGGGAGCTGTTTTTT. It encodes CAISASGRTGELFF.

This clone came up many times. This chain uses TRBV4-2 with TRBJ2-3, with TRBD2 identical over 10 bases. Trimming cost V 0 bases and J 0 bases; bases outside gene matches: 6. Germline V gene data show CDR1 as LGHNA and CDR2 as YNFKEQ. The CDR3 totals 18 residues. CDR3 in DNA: TGTGCCAGCAGCCAAGAACTAGCGGGAACCCCGAGCACAGATACGCAGTATTTT. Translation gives CASSQELAGTPSTDTQYF.

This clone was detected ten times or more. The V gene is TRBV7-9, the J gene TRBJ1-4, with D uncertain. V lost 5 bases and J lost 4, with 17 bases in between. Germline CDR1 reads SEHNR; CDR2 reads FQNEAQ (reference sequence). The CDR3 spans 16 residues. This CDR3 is CASSPTPVLLNEKLFF. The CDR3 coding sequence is TGTGCCAGCAGCCCCACCCCGGTTCTCCTTAATGAAAAACTGTTTTTT.

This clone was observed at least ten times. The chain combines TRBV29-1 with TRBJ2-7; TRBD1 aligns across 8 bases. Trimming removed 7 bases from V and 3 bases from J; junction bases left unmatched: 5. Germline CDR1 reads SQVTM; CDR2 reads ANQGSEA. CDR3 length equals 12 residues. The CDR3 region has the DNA TGCAGCGCTGGGACAGGAGACTACGAGCAGTACTTC. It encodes CSAGTGDYEQYF.

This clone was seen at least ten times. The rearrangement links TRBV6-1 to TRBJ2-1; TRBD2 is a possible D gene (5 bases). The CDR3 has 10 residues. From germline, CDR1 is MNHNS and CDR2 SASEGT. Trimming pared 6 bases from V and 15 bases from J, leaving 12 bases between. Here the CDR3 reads CASSPSGPFF. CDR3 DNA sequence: TGTGCCAGCAGCCCCAGCGGTCCGTTCTTC.

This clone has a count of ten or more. CDR3 nucleotides: TGCGCCAGCAGCCGAGTGGGGGACTTCTACGAGCAGTACTTC. This encodes CASSRVGDFYEQYF. The chain employs TRBV10-1 and TRBJ2-7; weak D call: TRBD2 (6 bases). This CDR3 has 14 amino acids. V gave up 6 bases and J gave up 3 bases, with 15 bases separating them. Germline-derived CDR1 and CDR2 are WNHNN and SYGVQD (reference sequence).

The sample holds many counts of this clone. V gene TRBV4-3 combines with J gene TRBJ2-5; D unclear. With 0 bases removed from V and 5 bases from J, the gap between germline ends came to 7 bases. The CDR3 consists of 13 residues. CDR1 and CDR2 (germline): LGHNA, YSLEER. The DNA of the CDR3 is TGCGCCAGCAGCCAAGATATGAGGGAGACCCAGTACTTC. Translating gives CASSQDMRETQYF.

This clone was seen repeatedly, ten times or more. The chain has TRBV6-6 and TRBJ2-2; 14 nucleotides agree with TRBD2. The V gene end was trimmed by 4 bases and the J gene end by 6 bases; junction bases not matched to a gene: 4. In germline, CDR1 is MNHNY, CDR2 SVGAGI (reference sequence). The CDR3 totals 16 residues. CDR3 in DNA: TGTGCCAGCAGTTTTGTGGGACTAGCGGGAGCCGGGGAGCTGTTTTTT. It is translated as CASSFVGLAGAGELFF.